What follows are 32 T cell receptor beta chains derived from one specimen sequenced in a study of shared clonotypes between healthy human individuals. TCRdb keeps only in-frame clones here, not all; method: immunoSEQ multiplex PCR. Among roughly 640,000 clones listed, about 74% were seen once. The sample consisted of memory CD4+ T cells sorted from blood. Regarding subset: CD45RA-negative fraction. The receptors shown here come from a woman aged 25 to 39 in good health.

This clone was counted a single time. The genes are TRBV6-1 and TRBJ1-1; no clear D. Germline CDR1 and CDR2: MNHNS and SASEGT. Trimming stripped 2 bases from V and 1 base from J, with 17 bases between. CDR3 length equals 17 residues. This CDR3 is CASSEQTPPRQNTEAFF. As DNA, the CDR3 is TGTGCCAGCAGTGAACAAACTCCCCCTCGTCAGAACACTGAAGCTTTCTTT.

The V gene is TRBV7-8, the J gene TRBJ1-3, with 7 bases matching TRBD1. Germline trimming cut 2 bases from V and 3 bases from J; bases unmatched to any gene: 10. The CDR3 sequence is 17 residues long. Germline assignment: CDR1 SGHVS and CDR2 FQNEAQ. CDR3 residues: CASSLRSGGLNGNTIYF. In DNA, the CDR3 is TGTGCCAGCAGCTTAAGATCAGGGGGACTAAATGGAAACACCATATATTTT.

The chain joins TRBV5-1 to TRBJ2-7; either TRBD1 or TRBD2 may supply D (6 bases each). Per germline, CDR1 SGHRS and CDR2 YFSETQ. The CDR3 sequence is 13 residues long. The ends were cut back, 6 bases at V and 4 bases at J, with 14 bases in the middle. CDR3 residues: CASTREQGYEQYF. The CDR3 DNA sequence: TGCGCCAGCACTCGGGAGCAGGGGTACGAGCAGTACTTC.

V is TRBV7-7 and J is TRBJ1-3; TRBD1 matches at 7 bases. Germline trimming cut 4 bases from V and 4 bases from J; bases unmatched to any gene: 10. This CDR3 contains 16 residues. Germline CDR1 is SSHAT and CDR2 is FNYEAQ (reference sequence). CDR3 DNA: TGTGCCAGCAGCTCCAAACAGGGGAGAGACGGAAACACCATATATTTT. Translation: CASSSKQGRDGNTIYF.

In this sample, this clone turned up once. V usage is TRBV27 and J usage is TRBJ2-7; possible D gene TRBD2, 6 bases. V was trimmed by 5 bases and J by 3 bases, leaving 14 bases between them. From germline, CDR1 is MNHEY and CDR2 SMNVEV (reference sequence). The CDR3 runs to 14 residues. CDR3 coding DNA: TGTGCCAGCAGTACTGGGACTGAATTCTACGAGCAGTACTTC. Amino acid sequence: CASSTGTEFYEQYF.

The chain has TRBV2 and TRBJ1-4, with D tentatively TRBD1 (6 bases). CDR1 and CDR2 from the germline V gene are SNHLY and FYNNEI. Trimming left V 6 bases short and J 3 bases short, with 14 bases between. The CDR3 is 15 amino acids. The CDR3 spells CASSRFQGSNEKLFF. The CDR3, as DNA: TGTGCCAGCAGCCGTTTCCAGGGGTCTAATGAAAAACTGTTTTTT.

In this sample, this clone turned up a few times. The chain is built from TRBV28 and TRBJ2-3; D may be TRBD2 (6 bases). Germline lookup yields CDR1 MDHEN and CDR2 SYDVKM. The V end was cut by 8 bases, the J end by 2 bases, with 8 bases between. CDR3 size: 12 residues. The CDR3 protein is CASGLNTDTQYF. The DNA for the CDR3 is TGTGCCAGCGGACTAAACACAGATACGCAGTATTTT.

Points on this clone: Other DNA sequences in this sample translate to the same CDR3. V is TRBV27 and J is TRBJ1-5, with TRBD1 as a possible D gene (6 bases). The CDR3 runs 14 residues. Trimming stripped 2 bases from V and 4 bases from J, with 9 bases between. Germline V lookup: CDR1 MNHEY, CDR2 SMNVEV (reference sequence). The CDR3 sequence is CASSLRTANQPQHF. In nucleotides, the CDR3 is TGTGCCAGCAGTTTAAGGACAGCTAATCAGCCCCAGCATTTT.

The V gene is TRBV6-5, the J gene TRBJ2-1; D is uncertain. CDR1 and CDR2 (germline): MNHEY, SVGAGI. There are 11 residues in the CDR3. The V and J ends lost 7 bases and 5 bases respectively, with 6 bases between them. The CDR3 DNA reads as TGTGCCAGCACCTTAAACAATGAGCAGTTCTTC. It codes for CASTLNNEQFF.

This clone has just one count. Just one base apart from a much larger clone, this may be a read error. Other DNA sequences in the sample encode the same CDR3. The chain employs TRBV6-5 and TRBJ2-7; 9 nucleotides match TRBD1. V lost 6 bases, J lost 3 bases, and 3 bases stayed unmatched. CDR1 is MNHEY and CDR2 is SVGAGI in the germline V gene. This CDR3 is 13 amino acids long. The CDR3 sequence: CASRAGQGYEQYF. CDR3 in DNA: TGTGCCAGCAGGGCGGGACAGGGCTACGAGCAGTACTTC.

The chain joins TRBV28 to TRBJ2-2; D is tentatively TRBD1 or TRBD2 (7 bases each). V was pared by 8 bases and J by 4 bases, with 17 bases between. The CDR3 has 15 residues. Germline V gene sequence: CDR1 MDHEN, CDR2 SYDVKM. The CDR3 nucleotides are TGTGCCAGCCTTCCGGGACAGCGGGGCACCGGGGAGCTGTTTTTT. Translation gives CASLPGQRGTGELFF.

This chain connects TRBV7-8 to TRBJ2-6; the D is unclear. Per the germline V gene, CDR1 is SGHVS and CDR2 is FQNEAQ. This CDR3 spans 14 amino acids. V lost 3 bases and J lost 1, with 4 bases in between. For the CDR3, the DNA is TGTGCCAGCAGCTTCGCTTCTGGGGCCAACGTCCTGACTTTC. Translating gives CASSFASGANVLTF.

V gene TRBV7-9 combines with J gene TRBJ2-7, with 16 nucleotides matching TRBD2. CDR1 is SEHNR and CDR2 is FQNEAQ in the germline V gene (reference sequence). This CDR3 spans 17 amino acids. V was clipped by 4 bases and J by 2 bases; unmatched bases: 5. The CDR3 DNA reads as TGTGCCAGCAGCTCCTCCGGGACTAGCGGGAGGGCCTACGAGCAGTACTTC. Amino acids: CASSSSGTSGRAYEQYF. Complete variable domain (other parts from reference TRBV7-9 and TRBJ2-7): DTGVSQNPRHKITKRGQNVTFRCDPISEHNRLYWYRQTLGQGPEFLTYFQNEAQLEKSRLLSDRFSAERPKGSFSTLEIQRTEQGDSAMYLCASSSSGTSGRAYEQYFGPGTRLTVT.

This clone was counted once. The chain uses TRBV5-1 and TRBJ1-2; unclear D gene. The V and J ends lost 0 bases and 5 bases respectively, with 8 bases between them. CDR3 size: 13 residues. Germline lookup yields CDR1 SGHRS and CDR2 YFSETQ. CDR3 nucleotides: TGCGCCAGCAGCTTGGGGGCGAGTTATGGCTACACCTTC. Amino acids: CASSLGASYGYTF.

V usage is TRBV5-1 and J usage is TRBJ1-3; no clear D. With 5 bases removed from V and 4 bases from J, the gap between germline ends came to 13 bases. The germline V gene has CDR1 SGHRS and CDR2 YFSETQ. The CDR3 covers 14 residues. The CDR3 is CASSLLGSGNTIYF. CDR3 in DNA: TGCGCCAGCAGTCTTCTGGGGTCCGGAAACACCATATATTTT.

This chain uses TRBV28 with TRBJ1-2; D is possibly TRBD1 (6 bases). Trimming took off 3 bases at V and 1 base at J, with 12 bases between the two ends. Germline CDR1 reads MDHEN; CDR2 reads SYDVKM. The CDR3 is 15 residues long. CDR3 bases: TGTGCCAGCAGTTTTAGGAGGGGGGTTAACTATGGCTACACCTTC. Its translation is CASSFRRGVNYGYTF.

V usage is TRBV6-6 and J usage is TRBJ2-1; TRBD2 matches at 9 bases. The V gene end was trimmed by 8 bases and the J gene end by 7 bases; junction bases not matched to a gene: 12. Germline loops: CDR1 MNHNY, CDR2 SVGAGI (reference sequence). This CDR3 contains 15 residues. CDR3 sequence reads: CASQLQAGGGNEQFF. The CDR3 coding sequence is TGTGCCAGCCAGTTACAAGCGGGAGGCGGGAATGAGCAGTTCTTC.

The chain carries TRBV4-2 and TRBJ2-1; D remains unclear. The CDR3 spans 13 residues. Germline V gene lookup returns CDR1 LGHNA and CDR2 YNFKEQ. The V end was cut by 4 bases, the J end by 8 bases, with 12 bases between. DNA for the CDR3: TGTGCCAGCAGCCGGACGGAGAATCATGAGCAGTTCTTC. It yields the protein CASSRTENHEQFF.

This clone was seen once. This chain connects TRBV4-2 to TRBJ1-5; D unclear. The ends were cut back, 3 bases at V and 1 base at J, with 7 bases in the middle. The CDR3 has 14 residues. Germline lookup yields CDR1 LGHNA and CDR2 YNFKEQ. CDR3 nucleotides: TGTGCCAGCAGCCAGGAGTACAGCAATCAGCCCCAGCATTTT. Translating gives CASSQEYSNQPQHF.

The rearrangement uses TRBV19 and TRBJ1-5; D call uncertain. V was cut by 8 bases and J by 0 bases, with 14 bases left in between. Germline values: CDR1 LNHDA, CDR2 SQIVND (reference sequence). The CDR3 has 15 amino acids. The CDR3 sequence: CASVYRGNSNQPQHF. DNA of the CDR3: TGTGCCAGTGTATATCGAGGAAATAGCAATCAGCCCCAGCATTTT.

The rearrangement uses TRBV10-3 and TRBJ2-3, with D perhaps assigned TRBD1 or TRBD2 (6 bases each). Germline V CDR1 and CDR2: ENHRY, SYGVKD. The CDR3 sequence is 13 residues long. Trimming took 5 bases from V and 5 from J, leaving 11 bases between them. The CDR3 spells CAISSGAEDTQYF. The CDR3 DNA is TGTGCCATCAGTTCGGGGGCTGAAGATACGCAGTATTTT.

The chain carries TRBV11-1 and TRBJ1-3; 11 nucleotides agree with TRBD1. This CDR3 is built from 17 residues. Germline CDR1 reads SGHAT; CDR2 reads FQDESV (reference sequence). V shed 5 bases and J 3 bases; nucleotides not matched to a gene: 9. CDR3 bases: TGTGCCAGCAGCCAGGGACAGGGGGGTATCGATGGAAACACCATATATTTT. Translation: CASSQGQGGIDGNTIYF.

The chain has TRBV28 and TRBJ1-4, with 9 bases lining up with TRBD1. The CDR3 covers 15 residues. CDR1 and CDR2 (germline): MDHEN, SYDVKM. The V gene end was trimmed by 7 bases and the J gene end by 7 bases; junction bases not matched to a gene: 10. CDR3 nucleotides: TGTGCCAGCAATTCACCGGGACAGGGTCTTGAAAAACTGTTTTTT. Encoded protein: CASNSPGQGLEKLFF. Drawing the rest from reference TRBV28 and TRBJ1-4, the complete variable domain is DVKVTQSSRYLVKRTGEKVFLECVQDMDHENMFWYRQDPGLGLRLIYFSYDVKMKEKGDIPEGYSVSREKKERFSLILESASTNQTSMYLCASNSPGQGLEKLFFGSGTQLSVL.

The chain has TRBV28 and TRBJ2-4, with D tentatively TRBD1 or TRBD2 (5 bases each). Trimming stripped 7 bases from V and 4 bases from J, with 14 bases between. CDR3 length: 14 amino acids. CDR1 is MDHEN and CDR2 is SYDVKM in the germline V gene. The CDR3 DNA reads as TGTGCCAGCACCCAATCGGGGCAGAAAAACATTCAGTACTTC. This codes for CASTQSGQKNIQYF. The complete variable domain, with remaining parts taken from reference TRBV28 and TRBJ2-4, reads DVKVTQSSRYLVKRTGEKVFLECVQDMDHENMFWYRQDPGLGLRLIYFSYDVKMKEKGDIPEGYSVSREKKERFSLILESASTNQTSMYLCASTQSGQKNIQYFGAGTRLSVL.

The chain has TRBV6-5 and TRBJ2-7; D is possibly TRBD2 (6 bases). From germline, CDR1 is MNHEY and CDR2 SVGAGI. V lost 0 bases, J lost 5 bases, and 14 bases lay in between. CDR3 length equals 15 residues. CDR3 bases: TGTGCCAGCAGTTACTCTATCGGGAGCCCCGACGAGCAGTACTTC. This encodes CASSYSIGSPDEQYF.

CDR3 bases: TGCGCCAGCAGCCAAGACCTAGCGGGGGGAGAGACCCAGTACTTC. Protein product: CASSQDLAGGETQYF. J is TRBJ2-5 and V is TRBV4-1, with 11 positions matching TRBD2. The V gene's germline CDR1 is MGHRA and CDR2 YSYEKL. The ends lost 0 bases at V and 4 bases at J; junction bases unmatched: 1. There are 15 residues in the CDR3.

The chain employs TRBV28 and TRBJ1-4; D is undetermined. Trimming removed 3 bases from V and 5 bases from J, with 16 bases in between. The CDR3 runs 16 residues. Germline values: CDR1 MDHEN, CDR2 SYDVKM. The CDR3 sequence is CASSFLDGRGNEKLFF. CDR3 DNA sequence: TGTGCCAGCAGTTTTCTCGATGGCCGGGGAAATGAAAAACTGTTTTTT.

The rearrangement joins TRBV28 to TRBJ1-2, with D perhaps TRBD1 (6 bases). Germline lookup yields CDR1 MDHEN and CDR2 SYDVKM. V lost 2 bases to trimming and J lost 4 bases, with 14 bases between them. This CDR3 region has 15 residues. The CDR3 DNA is TGTGCCAGCAGTTTACAGGGGATCTTCGGCTATGGCTACACCTTC. It encodes CASSLQGIFGYGYTF.

The rearrangement links TRBV19 to TRBJ2-3; no clear D gene. The germline V gene has CDR1 LNHDA and CDR2 SQIVND (reference sequence). The CDR3 covers 14 residues. V was clipped by 5 bases and J by 3 bases, with 12 bases between them. CDR3 nucleotide sequence: TGTGCCAGTAGTTCCTCGGCAGCGACAGATACGCAGTATTTT. Translating it yields CASSSSAATDTQYF. The variable domain in full, completed from reference TRBV19 and TRBJ2-3, reads DGGITQSPKYLFRKEGQNVTLSCEQNLNHDAMYWYRQDPGQGLRLIYYSQIVNDFQKGDIAEGYSVSREKKESFPLTVTSAQKNPTAFYLCASSSSAATDTQYFGPGTRLTVL.

DNA of the CDR3: TGTGCCATCAAAAGGGGGGACACAGATACGCAGTATTTT. Protein: CAIKRGDTDTQYF. The V gene is TRBV27, the J gene TRBJ2-3; possibly TRBD1 or TRBD2 for D (6 bases each). Germline lookup yields CDR1 MNHEY and CDR2 SMNVEV (reference sequence). Trimming removed 10 bases from V and 2 bases from J, with 13 bases in between. The CDR3 extends over 13 amino acids.

The rearrangement joins TRBV9 to TRBJ1-1, with D possibly being TRBD1 (5 bases). Germline CDR1 SGDLS, CDR2 YYNGEE. The V end was cut by 4 bases, the J end by 7 bases, with 17 bases between. The CDR3 is 14 residues long. CDR3 DNA sequence: TGTGCCAGCAGCCCGACAGTAGATCCCCTTGAAGCTTTCTTT. It yields the protein CASSPTVDPLEAFF.

This clone was counted once. A read error likely explains this, since a far larger clone differs by one base. Other DNA sequences in the sample encode the same CDR3. V usage is TRBV7-2 and J usage is TRBJ1-1; maybe TRBD1 (5 bases). V lost 4 bases to trimming and J lost 3 bases, with 9 bases between them. CDR1 and CDR2 (germline): SGHTA, FQGNSA. This CDR3 spans 13 amino acids. Here the CDR3 reads CASSSQGDTEAFF. Here the CDR3 DNA reads TGTGCCAGCAGCTCCCAGGGTGACACTGAAGCTTTCTTT.